Following are 19 T cell receptor beta chains from one sample sequenced in a study of cytomegalovirus exposure and HLA in healthy donors. PCR involved 60 Vbeta and 13 Jbeta primers. Assay used: immunoSEQ multiplex PCR; TCRdb lists only in-frame clones, some missing. The data contain about 190,000 clones, just under 75% of them singletons. Input material: PBMCs. All receptors derive from a woman aged 25 to 39 in good health and CMV-seropositive.

The J gene is TRBJ2-2, the V gene TRBV11-2, with D possibly TRBD2 on 6 matching bases. There are 16 residues in the CDR3. In germline, CDR1 is SGHAT, CDR2 FQNNGV. Trimming left V 7 bases short and J 6 bases short, with 21 bases between. The CDR3 DNA sequence: TGTGCCAGCACCCCTAGTCGGGACTCCCTATCCGGGGAGCTGTTTTTT. Its protein is CASTPSRDSLSGELFF.

The J gene is TRBJ1-5, the V gene TRBV10-3; D perhaps matches TRBD1 (6 bases). This CDR3 comprises 14 residues. Germline V gene data show CDR1 as ENHRY and CDR2 as SYGVKD. Trimming shortened V by 0 bases and J by 9 bases, and 12 bases separated the two germline ends. The chain's CDR3 is CAISESGGGGPQHF. The CDR3 region has the DNA TGTGCCATCAGTGAGTCGGGGGGAGGGGGGCCCCAGCATTTT.

The V and J genes are TRBV6-1 and TRBJ2-1; the D gene is possibly TRBD2 (5 bases). V lost 4 bases and J lost 7, with 8 bases in between. The CDR3 runs 12 residues. Germline CDR1 is MNHNS and CDR2 is SASEGT. CDR3 nucleotide sequence: TGTGCCAGCAGTGGCCGGAGGAATGAGCAGTTCTTC. Protein sequence: CASSGRRNEQFF.

The rearrangement links TRBV27 to TRBJ2-1; tentative D call: TRBD2 (5 bases). Trimming removed 7 bases from V and 2 bases from J, with 18 bases in between. The CDR3 is made up of 16 amino acids. CDR1 MNHEY and CDR2 SMNVEV come from the germline V gene (reference sequence). The CDR3 loop reads CASNLTRKRAYNEQFF. DNA of the CDR3: TGTGCCAGCAACCTCACTAGGAAGAGGGCCTACAATGAGCAGTTCTTC.

The chain is built from TRBV6-1 and TRBJ2-1, with 7 bases that match TRBD1. The CDR3 length is 11 residues. Germline CDR1 is MNHNS and CDR2 is SASEGT. V trimming: 11 bases; J trimming: 9 bases; junction bases outside the gene matches: 7. The CDR3 here is CAVNRGGEQFF. The CDR3 nucleotides are TGTGCCGTAAACAGGGGCGGTGAGCAGTTCTTC.

This clone has only a few counts. The V and J genes are TRBV5-1 and TRBJ2-1; 7 bases are a match to TRBD1. The germline V gene has CDR1 SGHRS and CDR2 YFSETQ. CDR3 length: 13 amino acids. The V and J ends lost 0 bases and 13 bases, in that order; junction bases with no gene match: 7. The CDR3 here is CASSLGGQVGQFF. The CDR3 coding sequence is TGCGCCAGCAGCTTGGGAGGACAGGTCGGTCAGTTCTTC.

This chain links TRBV5-4 with TRBJ2-1; TRBD2 matches at 9 bases. V was clipped by 1 base and J by 4 bases; unmatched bases: 3. There are 15 residues in the CDR3. CDR1 and CDR2 from the germline V gene are SGHNT and YYREEE (reference sequence). CDR3 DNA sequence: TGTGCCAGCAGCTTGAAGACTAGCGGATACAATGAGCAGTTCTTC. Its translation is CASSLKTSGYNEQFF. Variable domain in full (rest from reference TRBV5-4 and TRBJ2-1): ETGVTQSPTHLIKTRGQQVTLRCSSQSGHNTVSWYQQALGQGPQFIFQYYREEENGRGNFPPRFSGLQFPNYSSELNVNALELDDSALYLCASSLKTSGYNEQFFGPGTRLTVL.

This rearrangement joins TRBV5-1 to TRBJ2-3, with D unclear. The V gene's germline CDR1 is SGHRS and CDR2 YFSETQ. V lost 6 bases to trimming and J lost 0 bases, with 8 bases between them. CDR3 length: 13 amino acids. CDR3 region: CASKEVSTDTQYF. The CDR3 nucleotides read TGCGCCAGCAAAGAGGTTAGCACAGATACGCAGTATTTT. The entire variable domain, with the rest obtained from reference TRBV5-1 and TRBJ2-3, is as follows: KAGVTQTPRYLIKTRGQQVTLSCSPISGHRSVSWYQQTPGQGLQFLFEYFSETQRNKGNFPGRFSGRQFSNSRSEMNVSTLELGDSALYLCASKEVSTDTQYFGPGTRLTVL.

This clone has just one count. Other DNA sequences within the sample encode an identical CDR3. The chain uses TRBV15 and TRBJ1-5; 7 bases map to TRBD1. Trimming cost V 2 bases and J 4 bases; bases outside gene matches: 11. CDR3 length: 17 residues. Per germline, CDR1 LNHNV and CDR2 YYDKDF (reference sequence). CDR3 bases: TGTGCCACCAGCAGATCGACAGGGTTAGGAAGAAATCAGCCCCAGCATTTT. Encoded protein: CATSRSTGLGRNQPQHF. Based on the CDR3 plus reference TRBV15 and TRBJ1-5, the full variable domain is DAMVIQNPRYQVTQFGKPVTLSCSQTLNHNVMYWYQQKSSQAPKLLFHYYDKDFNNEADTPDNFQSRRPNTSFCFLDIRSPGLGDTAMYLCATSRSTGLGRNQPQHFGDGTRLSIL.

The V call is TRBV15, the J call TRBJ1-1; 7 bases are a match to TRBD1. The trim removed 4 bases at V and 0 bases at J, leaving 5 bases unmatched. The CDR3 is 15 residues long. The V gene's germline CDR1 is LNHNV and CDR2 YYDKDF (reference sequence). CDR3 amino acids: CATSKRQGVNTEAFF. The CDR3 DNA sequence: TGTGCCACCAGCAAAAGACAGGGAGTGAACACTGAAGCTTTCTTT.

This sequence joins TRBV5-4 and TRBJ1-1; D unclear. CDR3 length: 13 amino acids. Germline assignment: CDR1 SGHNT and CDR2 YYREEE (reference sequence). V dropped 0 bases and J dropped 6 bases, with 9 bases sitting between them. The CDR3 region is CASSLGTASEAFF. The CDR3 nucleotides are TGTGCCAGCAGCTTGGGTACAGCTTCTGAAGCTTTCTTT.

The chain carries TRBV5-1 and TRBJ2-5; 10 nucleotides match TRBD2. The J call may be in error: the DNA end matches TRBJ2-7 better. CDR1 SGHRS and CDR2 YFSETQ come from the germline V gene. The CDR3 is 16 residues long. This chain's CDR3 is CASSSGGASGRYEQYF. Written as DNA, the CDR3 is TGCGCCAGCAGCTCGGGAGGGGCTAGCGGGAGATACGAGCAGTACTTC.

The rearrangement links TRBV14 to TRBJ2-7, with TRBD2 matching over 7 bases. Germline V lookup: CDR1 SGHDN, CDR2 FVKESK. This CDR3 has 17 amino acids. V lost 0 bases, J lost 2 bases, and 10 bases stayed unmatched. CDR3 DNA sequence: TGTGCCAGCAGCCAAGATCCCTCTAGCGGTCCTCCCTACGAGCAGTACTTC. Translated: CASSQDPSSGPPYEQYF. Using reference TRBV14 and TRBJ2-7 for the parts outside the CDR3, the full variable domain is EAGVTQFPSHSVIEKGQTVTLRCDPISGHDNLYWYRRVMGKEIKFLLHFVKESKQDESGMPNNRFLAERTGGTYSTLKVQPAELEDSGVYFCASSQDPSSGPPYEQYFGPGTRLTVT.

V is TRBV6-6 and J is TRBJ2-2, with a tentative D call TRBD2 (6 bases). Per the germline V gene, CDR1 is MNHNY and CDR2 is SVGAGI (reference sequence). The V end was cut by 7 bases, the J end by 0 bases, with 12 bases between. This CDR3 has 15 residues. CDR3 sequence: CASNLLASNTGELFF. CDR3 sequence (DNA): TGTGCCAGCAACCTTCTAGCGTCGAACACCGGGGAGCTGTTTTTT.

The rearrangement joins TRBV18 to TRBJ2-3; D unresolved. Trimming left V 5 bases short and J 0 bases short, with 9 bases between. The CDR3 is 14 amino acids. Germline-derived CDR1 and CDR2 are KGHSH and LQKENI. The CDR3 region is CASSGPTSTDTQYF. The CDR3 DNA follows: TGTGCCAGCTCAGGGCCTACTAGCACAGATACGCAGTATTTT.

This chain joins TRBV6-5 and TRBJ2-7; possibly TRBD2 for D (6 bases). The CDR3 extends over 13 amino acids. From germline, CDR1 is MNHEY and CDR2 SVGAGI. Trimming removed 10 bases from V and 4 bases from J, with 17 bases in between. CDR3 region: CATQPGLDYEQYF. The CDR3 DNA sequence: TGTGCCACTCAACCGGGACTCGATTACGAGCAGTACTTC.

V gene TRBV4-1 combines with J gene TRBJ2-1; possible D gene TRBD2, 6 bases. The V end was cut by 0 bases, the J end by 6 bases, with 15 bases between. The germline V gene encodes CDR1 MGHRA and CDR2 YSYEKL. This CDR3 comprises 16 residues. CDR3: CASSQDVGSGANEQFF. Written as DNA, the CDR3 is TGCGCCAGCAGCCAAGATGTGGGTAGCGGAGCCAATGAGCAGTTCTTC.

The CDR3 nucleotides are TGTGCCAGCTCGAACCGGGCGGGCTACGCTGAAAAACTGTTTTTT. Protein sequence: CASSNRAGYAEKLFF. The chain couples TRBV28 to TRBJ1-4; D gene unclear. The CDR3 is 15 residues long. Germline loops: CDR1 MDHEN, CDR2 SYDVKM. Trimming cost V 8 bases and J 7 bases, with 20 bases left between them.

V and J are TRBV4-1 and TRBJ2-4; D remains ambiguous. The CDR3 loop spans 18 amino acids. In germline, CDR1 is MGHRA, CDR2 YSYEKL. V shed 0 bases and J shed 7 bases, with 22 bases lying between them. CDR3 nucleotide sequence: TGCGCCAGCAGCCAAGAGTCCCCATCAGCTTTCGGGTGGAACATTCAGTACTTC. Its protein is CASSQESPSAFGWNIQYF.